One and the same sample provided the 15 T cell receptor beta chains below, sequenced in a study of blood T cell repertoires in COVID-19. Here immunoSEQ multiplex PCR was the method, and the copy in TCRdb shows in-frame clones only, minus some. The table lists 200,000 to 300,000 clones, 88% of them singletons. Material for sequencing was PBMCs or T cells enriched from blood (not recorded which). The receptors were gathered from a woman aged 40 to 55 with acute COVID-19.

This chain's CDR3 is CASSANSNQGSPGELFF. Written as DNA, the CDR3 is TGTGCCAGCAGCGCCAACTCAAATCAGGGTAGCCCCGGGGAGCTGTTTTTT. V is TRBV9 and J is TRBJ2-2; possibly TRBD1 for D (5 bases). The germline V and J ends were trimmed by 3 bases and 6 bases, with 21 bases remaining between them. In germline, CDR1 is SGDLS, CDR2 YYNGEE. This CDR3 is 17 amino acids long.

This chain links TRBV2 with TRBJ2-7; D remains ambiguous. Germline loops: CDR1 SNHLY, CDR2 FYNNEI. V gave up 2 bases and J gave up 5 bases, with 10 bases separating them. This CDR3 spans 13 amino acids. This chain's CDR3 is CASSEWRLHEQYV. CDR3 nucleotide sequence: TGTGCCAGCAGTGAATGGCGGTTACACGAGCAGTACGTC.

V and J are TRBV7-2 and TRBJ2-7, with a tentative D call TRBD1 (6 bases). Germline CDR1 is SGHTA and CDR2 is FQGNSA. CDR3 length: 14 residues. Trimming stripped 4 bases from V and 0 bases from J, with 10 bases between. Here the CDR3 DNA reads TGTGCCAGCAGCTGGGGACATAGCTCCTACGAGCAGTACTTC. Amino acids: CASSWGHSSYEQYF. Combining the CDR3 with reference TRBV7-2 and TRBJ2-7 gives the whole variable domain GAGVSQSPSNKVTEKGKDVELRCDPISGHTALYWYRQSLGQGLEFLIYFQGNSAPDKSGLPSDRFSAERTGGSVSTLTIQRTQQEDSAVYLCASSWGHSSYEQYFGPGTRLTVT.

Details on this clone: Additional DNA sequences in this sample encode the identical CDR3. The CDR3 region is CASSLEAGGYNEQFF. The CDR3, as DNA: TGCGCCAGCAGCTTGGAAGCGGGGGGCTACAATGAGCAGTTCTTC. The V and J genes are TRBV5-1 and TRBJ2-1, with 9 nucleotides matching TRBD2. The trim removed 0 bases at V and 3 bases at J, leaving 1 base unmatched. The CDR3 covers 15 residues. The germline V gene has CDR1 SGHRS and CDR2 YFSETQ.

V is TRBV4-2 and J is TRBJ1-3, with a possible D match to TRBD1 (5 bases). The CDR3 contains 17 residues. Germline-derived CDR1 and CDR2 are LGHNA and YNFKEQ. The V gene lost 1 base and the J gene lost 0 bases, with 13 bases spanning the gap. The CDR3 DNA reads TGTGCCAGCAGCCAAGTGGACAAACCCGTCTCTGGAAACACCATATATTTT. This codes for CASSQVDKPVSGNTIYF.

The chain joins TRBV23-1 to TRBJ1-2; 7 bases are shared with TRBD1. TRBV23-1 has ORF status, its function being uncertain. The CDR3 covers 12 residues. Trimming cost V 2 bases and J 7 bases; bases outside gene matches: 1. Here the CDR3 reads CASSQGTAGYTF. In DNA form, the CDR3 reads TGCGCCAGCAGTCAAGGGACAGCTGGCTACACCTTC.

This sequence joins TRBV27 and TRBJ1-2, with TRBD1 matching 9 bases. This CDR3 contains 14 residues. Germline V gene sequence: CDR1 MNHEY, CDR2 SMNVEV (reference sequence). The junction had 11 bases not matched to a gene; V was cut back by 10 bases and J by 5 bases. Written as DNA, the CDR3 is TGTGCCACCCTCCCGGACAGGGGCGCTTATGGCTACACCTTC. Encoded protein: CATLPDRGAYGYTF.

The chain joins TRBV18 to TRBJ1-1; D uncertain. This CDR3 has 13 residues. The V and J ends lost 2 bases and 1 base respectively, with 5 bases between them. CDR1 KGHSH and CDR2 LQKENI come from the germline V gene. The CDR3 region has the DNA TGTGCCAGCTCACCAGGGCCGAACACTGAAGCTTTCTTT. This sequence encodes CASSPGPNTEAFF. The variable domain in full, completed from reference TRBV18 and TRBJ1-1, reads NAGVMQNPRHLVRRRGQEARLRCSPMKGHSHVYWYRQLPEEGLKFMVYLQKENIIDESGMPKERFSAEFPKEGPSILRIQQVVRGDSAAYFCASSPGPNTEAFFGQGTRLTVV.

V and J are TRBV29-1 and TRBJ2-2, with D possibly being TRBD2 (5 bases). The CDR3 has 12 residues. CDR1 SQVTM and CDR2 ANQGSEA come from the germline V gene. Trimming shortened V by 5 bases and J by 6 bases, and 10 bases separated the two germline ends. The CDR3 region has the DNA TGCAGCGTTCAAACTAGGCCCGGGGAGCTGTTTTTT. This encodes CSVQTRPGELFF.

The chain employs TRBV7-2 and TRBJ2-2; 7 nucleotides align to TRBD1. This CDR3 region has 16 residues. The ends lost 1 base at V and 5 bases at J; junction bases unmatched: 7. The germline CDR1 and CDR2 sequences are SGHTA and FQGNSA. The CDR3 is CASSLVARGWTGELFF. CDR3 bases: TGTGCCAGCAGCTTAGTGGCCAGGGGGTGGACCGGGGAGCTGTTTTTT.

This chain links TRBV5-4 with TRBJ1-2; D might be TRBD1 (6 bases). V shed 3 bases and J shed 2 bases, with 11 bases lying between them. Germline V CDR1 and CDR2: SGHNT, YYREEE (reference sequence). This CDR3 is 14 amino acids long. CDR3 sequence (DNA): TGTGCCAGCAGCTATACAGGGTTGAACTATGGCTACACCTTC. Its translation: CASSYTGLNYGYTF. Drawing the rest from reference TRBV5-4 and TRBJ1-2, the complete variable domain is ETGVTQSPTHLIKTRGQQVTLRCSSQSGHNTVSWYQQALGQGPQFIFQYYREEENGRGNFPPRFSGLQFPNYSSELNVNALELDDSALYLCASSYTGLNYGYTFGSGTRLTVV.

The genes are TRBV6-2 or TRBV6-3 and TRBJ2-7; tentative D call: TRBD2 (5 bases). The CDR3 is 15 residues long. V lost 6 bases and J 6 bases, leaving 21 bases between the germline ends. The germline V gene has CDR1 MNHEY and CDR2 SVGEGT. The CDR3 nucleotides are TGTGCCAGCAGCCCACGCGGACTTTTCAAAACCGAGCAGTACGTC. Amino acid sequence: CASSPRGLFKTEQYV.

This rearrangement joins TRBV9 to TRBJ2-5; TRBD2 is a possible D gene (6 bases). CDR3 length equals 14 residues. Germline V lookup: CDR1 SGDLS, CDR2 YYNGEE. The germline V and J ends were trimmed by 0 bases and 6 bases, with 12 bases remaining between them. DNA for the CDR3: TGTGCCAGCAGCGTAGAGCCTGGGGGGAAGACCCAGTACTTC. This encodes CASSVEPGGKTQYF.

CDR3 loop: CASSLVLQGSGELFF. Here the CDR3 DNA reads TGTGCCAGCAGCTTAGTTCTTCAGGGATCCGGGGAGCTGTTTTTT. The rearrangement uses TRBV7-2 and TRBJ2-2; possible D gene TRBD1, 5 bases. The V end was cut by 1 base, the J end by 6 bases, with 12 bases between. This CDR3 region has 15 residues. Germline CDR1 and CDR2: SGHTA and FQGNSA.

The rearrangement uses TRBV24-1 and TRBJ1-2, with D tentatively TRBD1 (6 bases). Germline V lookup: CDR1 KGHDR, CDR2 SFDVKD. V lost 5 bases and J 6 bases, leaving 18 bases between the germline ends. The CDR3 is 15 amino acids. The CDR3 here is CATSADSVAINGYTF. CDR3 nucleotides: TGTGCCACCAGTGCGGACAGCGTCGCAATTAATGGCTACACCTTC.